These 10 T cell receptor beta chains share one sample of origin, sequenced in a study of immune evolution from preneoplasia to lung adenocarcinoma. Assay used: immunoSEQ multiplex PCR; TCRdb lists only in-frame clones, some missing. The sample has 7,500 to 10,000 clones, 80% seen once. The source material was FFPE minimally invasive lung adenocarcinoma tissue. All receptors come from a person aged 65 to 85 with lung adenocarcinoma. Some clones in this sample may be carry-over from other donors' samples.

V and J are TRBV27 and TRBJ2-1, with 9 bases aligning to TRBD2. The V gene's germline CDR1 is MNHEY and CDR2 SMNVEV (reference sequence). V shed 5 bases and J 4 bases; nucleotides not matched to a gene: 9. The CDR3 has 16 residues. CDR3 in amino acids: CASSTGAGGRYNEQFF. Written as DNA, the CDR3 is TGTGCCAGCAGTACCGGAGCGGGGGGAAGATACAATGAGCAGTTCTTC.

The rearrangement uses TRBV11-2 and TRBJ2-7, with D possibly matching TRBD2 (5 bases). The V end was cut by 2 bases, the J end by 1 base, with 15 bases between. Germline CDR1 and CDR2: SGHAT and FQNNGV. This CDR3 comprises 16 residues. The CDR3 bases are TGTGCCAGCAGCTTAATCTTGGCCCCGGGGTCCTACGAGCAGTACTTC. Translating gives CASSLILAPGSYEQYF.

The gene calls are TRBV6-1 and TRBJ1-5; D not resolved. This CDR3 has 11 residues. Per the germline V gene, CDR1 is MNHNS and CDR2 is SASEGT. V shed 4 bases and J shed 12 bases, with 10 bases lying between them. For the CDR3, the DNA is TGTGCCAGCAGTGGACCCCGGATCCAGCATTTT. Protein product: CASSGPRIQHF.

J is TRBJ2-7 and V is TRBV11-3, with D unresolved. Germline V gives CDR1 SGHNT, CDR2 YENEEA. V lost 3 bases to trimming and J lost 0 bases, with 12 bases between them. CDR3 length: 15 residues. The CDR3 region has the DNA TGTGCCAGCAGCTTTCTGGCTTCTTCCTCCTACGAGCAGTACTTC. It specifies CASSFLASSSYEQYF.

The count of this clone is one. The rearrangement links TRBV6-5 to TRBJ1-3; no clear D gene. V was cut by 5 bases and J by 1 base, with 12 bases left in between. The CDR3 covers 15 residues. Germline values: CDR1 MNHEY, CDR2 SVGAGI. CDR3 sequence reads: CASSPRAGSGNTIYF. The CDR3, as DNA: TGTGCCAGCAGTCCGAGGGCCGGGTCTGGAAACACCATATATTTT.

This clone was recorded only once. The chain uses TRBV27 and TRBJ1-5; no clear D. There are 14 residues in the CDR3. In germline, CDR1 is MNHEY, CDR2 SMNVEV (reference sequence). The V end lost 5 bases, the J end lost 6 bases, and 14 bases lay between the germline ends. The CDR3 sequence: CASSVQAWGQPQHF. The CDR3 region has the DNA TGTGCCAGCAGTGTTCAGGCGTGGGGTCAGCCCCAGCATTTT.

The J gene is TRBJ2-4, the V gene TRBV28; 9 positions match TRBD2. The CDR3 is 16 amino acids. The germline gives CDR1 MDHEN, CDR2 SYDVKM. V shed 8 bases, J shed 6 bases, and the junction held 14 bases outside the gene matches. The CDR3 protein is CASLPTSAGGLNIQYF. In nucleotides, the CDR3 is TGTGCCAGCCTCCCAACCTCAGCGGGAGGTTTAAACATTCAGTACTTC.

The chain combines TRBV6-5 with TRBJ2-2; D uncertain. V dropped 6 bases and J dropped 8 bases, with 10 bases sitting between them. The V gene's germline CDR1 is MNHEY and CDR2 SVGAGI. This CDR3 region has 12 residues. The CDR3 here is CASRSLSGELFF. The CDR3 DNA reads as TGTGCCAGCAGGTCCCTCTCTGGGGAGCTGTTTTTT.

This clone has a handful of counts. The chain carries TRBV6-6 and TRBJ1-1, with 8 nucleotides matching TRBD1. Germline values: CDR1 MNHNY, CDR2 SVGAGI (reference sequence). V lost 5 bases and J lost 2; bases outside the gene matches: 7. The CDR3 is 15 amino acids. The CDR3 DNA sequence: TGTGCCAGCAGTCCTTCGACAGGGGTAAACACTGAAGCTTTCTTT. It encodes CASSPSTGVNTEAFF.

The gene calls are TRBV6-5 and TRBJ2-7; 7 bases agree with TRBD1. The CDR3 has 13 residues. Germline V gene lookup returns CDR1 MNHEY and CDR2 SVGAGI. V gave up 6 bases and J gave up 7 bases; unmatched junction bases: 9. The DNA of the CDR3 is TGTGCCAGCAGAGAAACAGGGGTTGGTGAGCAGTACTTC. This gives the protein CASRETGVGEQYF.